What follows are 5 T cell receptor beta chains derived from one specimen sequenced in a study of low-dose radiotherapy and immunotherapy resistance in tumors. Noted time point: after trial treatment. Treatment specified: LDRT plus nivolumab, ipilimumab, low-dose cyclophosphamide and aspirin (RACIN trial). Alpha and beta chains were covered, as first-strand cDNA relied on TRAV- and TRBV-specific primers. TCR amplification involved 15 to 20 PCR cycles with a constant-region primer and V-primer adapter. TCRdb recomputed calls from the reads with MiXCR, one row per CDR3 protein. The sample contains 100,000 or so distinct CDR3 sequences, less than 25% of which appear only once. The sample in question was PBMCs, obtained after low-dose radiotherapy plus immunotherapy. The receptors here all came from a male donor with prostate cancer.

In its sample, this clonotype was seen many times. This chain links TRBV2 with TRBJ2-7; no clear D gene. CDR1 and CDR2 from the germline V gene are SNHLY and FYNNEI. This CDR3 comprises 18 residues. V lost 2 bases and J 0 bases, leaving 20 bases between the germline ends. CDR3 in amino acids: CASSETVLSRPSSYEQYF. CDR3 DNA sequence: TGTGCCAGCAGTGAAACCGTTCTCAGTCGACCGAGCTCCTACGAGCAGTACTTC.

This clonotype was recorded at least ten times. The chain is built from TRBV19 and TRBJ2-6; TRBD1 is a possible D gene (6 bases). This CDR3 is 17 amino acids long. V was shortened by 7 bases and J by 2 bases, with 18 bases between the two germline ends. CDR1 and CDR2 from the germline V gene are LNHDA and SQIVND (reference sequence). CDR3 residues: CASTPGAMVTGANVLTF. The CDR3 DNA sequence: TGTGCCAGTACCCCAGGGGCCATGGTGACTGGGGCCAACGTCCTGACTTTC.

Remarks on this clonotype: This may come from a read error, since a much larger clone is one base off. The DNA of the CDR3 is TGCAGTGCTTCAACAGGGTTCACTGAAGCTATCTTT. It encodes CSASTGFTEAIF. The chain carries TRBV20-1 and TRBJ1-1, with a tentative D call TRBD1 (6 bases). CDR3 length: 12 amino acids. Per germline, CDR1 DFQATT and CDR2 SNEGSKA (reference sequence).

This clonotype was picked up many times. The chain carries TRBV27 and TRBJ2-1; D gene ambiguous. The length of the CDR3 is 15 residues. The V end lost 3 bases, the J end lost 4 bases, and 13 bases lay between the germline ends. Germline-derived CDR1 and CDR2 are MNHEY and SMNVEV (reference sequence). Here the CDR3 reads CASSLVQVTYNEQFF. DNA for the CDR3: TGTGCCAGCAGTTTGGTCCAAGTTACTTACAATGAGCAGTTCTTC.

This clonotype was recorded many times. V gene TRBV27 combines with J gene TRBJ1-2; 7 bases fit TRBD1. CDR1 is MNHEY and CDR2 is SMNVEV in the germline V gene (reference sequence). The CDR3 is 13 amino acids. The V gene end was trimmed by 6 bases and the J gene end by 1 base; junction bases not matched to a gene: 2. CDR3 sequence reads: CASRYRGNYGYTF. CDR3 DNA: TGTGCCAGCAGATACAGGGGTAACTATGGCTACACCTTC.